Described below is a single T cell receptor (beta chain) sequence and its context. Its specificity is not known. This sample is part of a study of OX40 agonist ivuxolimab in advanced cancers. Study results and limitations: The authors did not determine the antigen specificity of the expanded peripheral T cells.

CDR1 is SGHAT, CDR2 FQDESV, per germline (reference sequence). The CDR3 is 13 amino acids. Trimming took off 1 base at V and 5 bases at J, with 8 bases between the two ends. Autoimmune disease history or systemic immunosuppression disqualified patients. Some clones are missing from TCRdb's copy, which holds only in-frame ones; the method was immunoSEQ multiplex PCR. Here the sample spans around 67,000 clones, around 80% being singletons. The chain has TRBV11-1 and TRBJ2-5; no reliable D call. The source was CD4+ or CD8+ T cells sorted from blood, collected in a trial of the OX40 agonist ivuxolimab. The sequence was collected from an adult with an advanced solid tumor such as melanoma, head and neck, liver or kidney cancer. This chain's CDR3 is CASSLVSEETQYF. CDR3 DNA: TGTGCCAGCAGCTTAGTGAGCGAGGAGACCCAGTACTTC.